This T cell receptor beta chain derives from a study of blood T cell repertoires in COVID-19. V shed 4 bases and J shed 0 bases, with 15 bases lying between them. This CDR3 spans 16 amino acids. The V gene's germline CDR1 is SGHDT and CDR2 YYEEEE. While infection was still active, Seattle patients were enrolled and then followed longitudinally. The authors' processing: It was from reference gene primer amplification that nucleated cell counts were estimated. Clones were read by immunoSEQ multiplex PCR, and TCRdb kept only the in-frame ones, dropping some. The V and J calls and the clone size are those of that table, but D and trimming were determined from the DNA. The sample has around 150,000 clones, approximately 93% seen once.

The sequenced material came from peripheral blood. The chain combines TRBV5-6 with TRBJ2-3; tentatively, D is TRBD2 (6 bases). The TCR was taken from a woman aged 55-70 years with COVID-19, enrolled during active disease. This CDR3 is CASSPGSLASTDTQYF. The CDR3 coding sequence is TGTGCCAGCAGCCCCGGCAGTCTAGCGAGCACAGATACGCAGTATTTT.